These 17 T cell receptor beta chains came from one sample sequenced in a study of Graves' ophthalmopathy and Graves' hyperthyroidism. Amplified material comprised TCR beta CDR3 regions derived from RNA transcripts. Scientists carried out first-round RT-PCR using HTBI primers and then a second-round multiplex PCR. TCRdb recomputed calls from the multiplex PCR reads with MiXCR, one row per CDR3 protein. The profile shows hundreds of thousands of distinct CDR3 sequences, approximately 39% of them singletons. Sequenced sample: peripheral blood. These receptors originate from an adult man with Graves' ophthalmopathy.

This clonotype has a handful of counts. This chain links TRBV9 with TRBJ1-6; D is perhaps TRBD1 (5 bases). Germline lookup yields CDR1 SGDLS and CDR2 YYNGEE. V gave up 5 bases and J gave up 0 bases, with 12 bases separating them. The CDR3 totals 16 residues. In DNA, the CDR3 is TGTGCCAGCAGAGGGGTGAGAAGCTCCTATAATTCACCCCTCCACTTT. Amino acid sequence: CASRGVRSSYNSPLHF.

The table lists this clonotype with a few counts. CDR3 residues: CASSLGHGGRLDTEAFF. The CDR3 DNA follows: TGTGCCAGCAGCTTGGGCCACGGGGGGCGCCTGGACACTGAAGCTTTCTTT. This sequence joins TRBV5-6 and TRBJ1-1, with D possibly matching TRBD1 (6 bases). This CDR3 contains 17 residues. Germline CDR1 SGHDT, CDR2 YYEEEE. Trimming removed 0 bases from V and 3 bases from J, with 18 bases in between.

As to this clonotype: This may stem from a read error, because a much larger clone lies one nucleotide away. V is TRBV7-2 and J is TRBJ1-2; 7 bases match TRBD1. Germline V gene data show CDR1 as SGHTA and CDR2 as FQGNSA. CDR3 length: 18 amino acids. The CDR3 DNA reads as TGTGCCGGCAGCTTAGAAAAGAGGGGAGGGGGCAGCAACTATGGCTACACCTTC. It codes for CAGSLEKRGGGSNYGYTF. The whole variable domain, filled in from reference TRBV7-2 and TRBJ1-2, reads GAGVSQSPSNKVTEKGKDVELRCDPISGHTALYWYRQSLGQGLEFLIYFQGNSAPDKSGLPSDRFSAERTGGSVSTLTIQRTQQEDSAVYLCAGSLEKRGGGSNYGYTFGSGTRLTVV.

Worth noting for this clonotype: The junction departs from germline at one end; a sequencing error may be responsible. The chain uses TRBV7-9 and TRBJ2-5; D might be TRBD1 or TRBD2, each matching 5 bases. This CDR3 region has 11 residues. Looked up from germline, CDR1 is SEHNR and CDR2 is FQNEAQ (reference sequence). The DNA of the CDR3 is TGTGCCAGCCGAAGGGGAGAGAGCCAGTACTTC. This translates into CASRRGESQYF.

The gene calls are TRBV24-1 and TRBJ2-3; TRBD1 agrees at 8 bases. With V trimmed by 9 bases and J by 8 bases, 21 bases remained unmatched. Germline CDR1 and CDR2: KGHDR and SFDVKD. The CDR3 runs to 17 residues. CDR3 region: CATSIPRTGRSEGTQYF. The CDR3 DNA is TGTGCCACCTCCATCCCGCGGACAGGGAGAAGTGAGGGTACGCAGTATTTT.

Concerning this clonotype: Given a much more abundant clone one base away, this may be a read error. This chain uses TRBV12-3 or TRBV12-4 with TRBJ1-2; D is possibly TRBD1 (5 bases). V lost 6 bases, J lost 4 bases, and 18 bases lay in between. The CDR3 sequence is 15 residues long. The CDR3 protein is CASSSVVWDRYGYTF. The DNA of the CDR3 is TGTGCCAGCAGCTCTGTTGTTTGGGACCGCTATGGCTACACCTTC.

Regarding this clonotype: A clone one base away is much larger, so this may be a read error. The rearrangement links TRBV2 to TRBJ1-1; D gene unclear. The germline gives CDR1 SNHLY, CDR2 FYNNEI. The CDR3 totals 13 residues. The CDR3 sequence is CAGSEASAGWAFF. The DNA of the CDR3 is TGTGCCGGCAGTGAAGCTTCGGCGGGTTGGGCTTTCTTT.

On this clonotype: The junction departs from germline at one end; a sequencing error may be responsible. This chain connects TRBV15 to TRBJ1-6; D remains unclear. The CDR3 has 13 residues. Germline V lookup: CDR1 LNHNV, CDR2 YYDKDF (reference sequence). CDR3 in amino acids: CATRRDTGSPLHF. CDR3 nucleotides: TGTGCCACCAGGAGAGACACGGGTTCACCCCTCCACTTT.

There are many counts of this clonotype. The chain carries TRBV9 and TRBJ1-6; TRBD1 matches 8 bases. The germline V gene encodes CDR1 SGDLS and CDR2 YYNGEE. Trimming removed 4 bases from V and 0 bases from J; junction bases left unmatched: 3. This CDR3 has 16 amino acids. The CDR3 region is CASSRQGSSYNSPLHF. In DNA, the CDR3 is TGTGCCAGCAGCCGACAGGGGAGCTCCTATAATTCACCCCTCCACTTT.

There are many counts of this clonotype. The V and J genes are TRBV24-1 and TRBJ1-1; no definite D call. CDR1 is KGHDR, CDR2 SFDVKD, per germline. CDR3 length: 13 amino acids. V dropped 6 bases and J dropped 6 bases, with 13 bases sitting between them. CDR3 nucleotides: TGTGCCACCAGTTCCCCCCCGGTGGCTGAAGCTTTCTTT. It specifies CATSSPPVAEAFF.

This clonotype was recorded many times. The genes are TRBV7-2 and TRBJ1-1; D is ambiguous. The germline V and J ends were trimmed by 1 base and 0 bases, with 9 bases remaining between them. The CDR3 runs 15 residues. The V gene's germline CDR1 is SGHTA and CDR2 FQGNSA. The CDR3 DNA follows: TGTGCCAGCAGCTTAGTGGCAGAAATGAACACTGAAGCTTTCTTT. Its protein is CASSLVAEMNTEAFF.

This clonotype has at least ten counts. The chain uses TRBV10-3 and TRBJ2-7; tentatively, D is TRBD2 (6 bases). CDR1 and CDR2 (germline): ENHRY, SYGVKD. The V and J ends lost 10 bases and 3 bases respectively, with 16 bases between them. The CDR3 has 13 residues. CDR3 nucleotides: TGTGCCAACCGGGGCCAGGAGGGCTACGAGCAGTACTTC. It encodes CANRGQEGYEQYF.

This clonotype was detected ten times or more. The chain recombines TRBV6-6 with TRBJ2-5, with a tentative D call TRBD2 (6 bases). Germline CDR1 MNHNY, CDR2 SVGAGI (reference sequence). The CDR3 loop spans 13 amino acids. V lost 4 bases and J 5 bases, leaving 11 bases between the germline ends. CDR3 DNA sequence: TGTGCCAGCAGTTTGGGACTTTATGAGACCCAGTACTTC. Its protein is CASSLGLYETQYF.

The V and J genes are TRBV12-3 or TRBV12-4 and TRBJ2-7, with 9 bases matching TRBD1. V shed 6 bases and J 0 bases; nucleotides not matched to a gene: 6. The CDR3 totals 15 residues. CDR3 region: CASSLTGGLSYEQYF. Here the CDR3 DNA reads TGTGCCAGCAGCCTCACAGGGGGCCTCTCCTACGAGCAGTACTTC.

V and J are TRBV6-6 and TRBJ2-5; D is perhaps TRBD2 (6 bases). V was trimmed by 6 bases and J by 2 bases, leaving 25 bases between them. CDR1 is MNHNY and CDR2 is SVGAGI in the germline V gene (reference sequence). CDR3 size: 18 residues. CDR3 bases: TGTGCCAGCAGCACCTGGAGGAGCTCGCGGACTAAACAAGAGACCCAGTACTTC. As protein: CASSTWRSSRTKQETQYF.

The chain links TRBV19 to TRBJ1-4, with unresolved D. This CDR3 spans 14 amino acids. CDR1 and CDR2 from the germline V gene are LNHDA and SQIVND (reference sequence). V was trimmed by 4 bases and J by 8 bases, leaving 14 bases between them. The CDR3 spells CASSTSEENEKLFF. The CDR3 nucleotides read TGTGCCAGTAGTACCTCGGAGGAGAACGAAAAACTGTTTTTT. The full variable domain, its missing parts supplied by reference TRBV19 and TRBJ1-4, is DGGITQSPKYLFRKEGQNVTLSCEQNLNHDAMYWYRQDPGQGLRLIYYSQIVNDFQKGDIAEGYSVSREKKESFPLTVTSAQKNPTAFYLCASSTSEENEKLFFGSGTQLSVL.

The chain is built from TRBV20-1 and TRBJ1-2; tentative D call: TRBD1 (5 bases). This CDR3 comprises 12 residues. Looked up from germline, CDR1 is DFQATT and CDR2 is SNEGSKA (reference sequence). V was cut by 1 base and J by 8 bases, with 11 bases left in between. This CDR3 is CSARGPGLGYTF. The CDR3 DNA reads as TGCAGTGCTAGAGGTCCGGGACTAGGCTACACCTTC.